One TCR beta chain is described in this entry. Germline V gene data show CDR1 as LGHDT and CDR2 as YNNKEL (reference sequence). The CDR3 spans 12 residues. Deletions cut 3 bases from V and 5 bases from J, with 7 bases between. These data originate in a study of blood T cell repertoires in COVID-19. Generated by immunoSEQ multiplex PCR, the TCRdb table keeps only in-frame clones and is missing some. This table holds 200,000 to 250,000 clones, around 80% found once. The receptor comes from a woman aged 40 to 50 with acute COVID-19. The J gene is TRBJ1-1, the V gene TRBV3-1 (or the pseudogene TRBV3-2); D is unclear. The specimen sequenced was PBMCs or T cells enriched from blood (not recorded which). The CDR3 is CASSHLRTEAFF. The CDR3 DNA is TGTGCCAGCAGCCACTTGAGGACTGAAGCTTTCTTT.